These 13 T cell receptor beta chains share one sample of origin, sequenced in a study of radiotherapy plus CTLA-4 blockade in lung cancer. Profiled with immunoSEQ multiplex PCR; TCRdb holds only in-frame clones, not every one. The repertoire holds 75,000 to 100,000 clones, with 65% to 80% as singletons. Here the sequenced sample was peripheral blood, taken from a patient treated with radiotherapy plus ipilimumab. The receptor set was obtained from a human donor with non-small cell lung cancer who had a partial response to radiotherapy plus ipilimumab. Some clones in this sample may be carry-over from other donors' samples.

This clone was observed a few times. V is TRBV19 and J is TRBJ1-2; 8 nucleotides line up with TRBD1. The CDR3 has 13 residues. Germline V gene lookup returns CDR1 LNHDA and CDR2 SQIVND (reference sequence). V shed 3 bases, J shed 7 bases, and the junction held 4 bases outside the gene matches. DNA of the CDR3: TGTGCCAGTAGTATCCAGGGGGCAGTTGGCTACACCTTC. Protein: CASSIQGAVGYTF.

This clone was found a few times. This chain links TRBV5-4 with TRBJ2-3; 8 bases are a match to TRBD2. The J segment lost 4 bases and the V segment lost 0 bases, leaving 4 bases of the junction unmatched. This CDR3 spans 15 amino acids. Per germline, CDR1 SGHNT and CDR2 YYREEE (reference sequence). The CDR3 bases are TGTGCCAGCAGCTTGGGCGGGGGGAGGGCAGATACGCAGTATTTT. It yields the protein CASSLGGGRADTQYF. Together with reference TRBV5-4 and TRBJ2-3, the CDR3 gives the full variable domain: ETGVTQSPTHLIKTRGQQVTLRCSSQSGHNTVSWYQQALGQGPQFIFQYYREEENGRGNFPPRFSGLQFPNYSSELNVNALELDDSALYLCASSLGGGRADTQYFGPGTRLTVL.

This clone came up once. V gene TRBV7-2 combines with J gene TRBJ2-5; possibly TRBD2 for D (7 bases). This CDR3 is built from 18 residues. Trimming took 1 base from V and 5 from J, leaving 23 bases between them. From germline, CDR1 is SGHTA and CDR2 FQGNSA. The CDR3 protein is CASSLGGGGGDMRETQYF. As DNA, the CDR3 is TGTGCCAGCAGCTTAGGGGGGGGAGGGGGAGATATGCGCGAGACCCAGTACTTC.

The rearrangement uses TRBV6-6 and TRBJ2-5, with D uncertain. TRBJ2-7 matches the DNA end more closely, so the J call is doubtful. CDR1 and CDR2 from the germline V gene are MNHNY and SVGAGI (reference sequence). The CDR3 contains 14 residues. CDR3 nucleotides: TGTGCCAGCAGTCCCCGGTCGATTTCCTACGAGCAGTACTTC. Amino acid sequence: CASSPRSISYEQYF.

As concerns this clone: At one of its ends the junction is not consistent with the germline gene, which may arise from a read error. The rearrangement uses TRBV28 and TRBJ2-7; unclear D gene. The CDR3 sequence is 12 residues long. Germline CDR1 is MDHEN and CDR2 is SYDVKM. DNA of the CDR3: TGTGCCAGCAGTTTAACCCCCGCAGGAAGCAACTTC. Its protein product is CASSLTPAGSNF.

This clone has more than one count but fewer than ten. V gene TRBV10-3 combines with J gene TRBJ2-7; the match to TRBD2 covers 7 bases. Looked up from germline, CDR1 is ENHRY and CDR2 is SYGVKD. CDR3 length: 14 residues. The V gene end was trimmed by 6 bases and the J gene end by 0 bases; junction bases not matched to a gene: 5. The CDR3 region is CAIRGSGNSYEQYF. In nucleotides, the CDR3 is TGTGCCATCAGGGGGAGCGGGAACTCCTACGAGCAGTACTTC.

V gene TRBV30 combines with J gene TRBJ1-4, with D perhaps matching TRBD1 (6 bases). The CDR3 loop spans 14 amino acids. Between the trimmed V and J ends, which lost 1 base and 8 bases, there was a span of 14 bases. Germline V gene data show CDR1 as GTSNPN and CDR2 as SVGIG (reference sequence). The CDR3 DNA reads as TGTGCCTGGAGTGGGGTACAGGGTGGGGAAAAACTGTTTTTT. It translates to CAWSGVQGGEKLFF.

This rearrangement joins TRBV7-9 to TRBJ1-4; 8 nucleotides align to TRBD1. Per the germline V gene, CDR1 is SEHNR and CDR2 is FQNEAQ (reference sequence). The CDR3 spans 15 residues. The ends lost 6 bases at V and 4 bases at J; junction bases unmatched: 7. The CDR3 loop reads CASSIGTGLNEKLFF. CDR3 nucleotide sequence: TGTGCCAGCAGTATAGGGACAGGACTTAATGAAAAACTGTTTTTT.

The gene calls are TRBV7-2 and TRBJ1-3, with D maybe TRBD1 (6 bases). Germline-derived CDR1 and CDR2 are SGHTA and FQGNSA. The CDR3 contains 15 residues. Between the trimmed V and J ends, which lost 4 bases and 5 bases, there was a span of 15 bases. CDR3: CASSYGGGSRNTIYF. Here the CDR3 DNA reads TGTGCCAGCAGCTATGGGGGGGGCTCACGAAACACCATATATTTT. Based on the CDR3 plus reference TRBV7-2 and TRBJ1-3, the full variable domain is GAGVSQSPSNKVTEKGKDVELRCDPISGHTALYWYRQSLGQGLEFLIYFQGNSAPDKSGLPSDRFSAERTGGSVSTLTIQRTQQEDSAVYLCASSYGGGSRNTIYFGEGSWLTVV.

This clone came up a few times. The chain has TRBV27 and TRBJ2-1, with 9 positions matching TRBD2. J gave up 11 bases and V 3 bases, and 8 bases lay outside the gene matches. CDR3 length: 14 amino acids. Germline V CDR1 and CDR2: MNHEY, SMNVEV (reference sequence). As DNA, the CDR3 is TGTGCCAGCAGTTTTTTTGCGGGGGGGGATAAGCAGTTCTTC. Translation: CASSFFAGGDKQFF.

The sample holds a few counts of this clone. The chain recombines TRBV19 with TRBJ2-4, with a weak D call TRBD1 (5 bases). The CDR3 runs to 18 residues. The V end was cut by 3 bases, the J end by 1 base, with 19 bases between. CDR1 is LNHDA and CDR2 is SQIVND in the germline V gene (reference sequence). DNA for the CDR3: TGTGCCAGTAGTATCGTAACAAGGGGAAGGGTCGCCAAAAACATTCAGTACTTC. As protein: CASSIVTRGRVAKNIQYF. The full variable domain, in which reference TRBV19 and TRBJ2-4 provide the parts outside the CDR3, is DGGITQSPKYLFRKEGQNVTLSCEQNLNHDAMYWYRQDPGQGLRLIYYSQIVNDFQKGDIAEGYSVSREKKESFPLTVTSAQKNPTAFYLCASSIVTRGRVAKNIQYFGAGTRLSVL.

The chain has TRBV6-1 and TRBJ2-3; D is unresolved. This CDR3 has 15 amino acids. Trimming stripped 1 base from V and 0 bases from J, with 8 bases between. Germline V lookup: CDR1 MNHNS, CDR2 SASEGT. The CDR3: CASSEVITSTDTQYF. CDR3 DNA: TGTGCCAGCAGTGAAGTGATCACTAGCACAGATACGCAGTATTTT.

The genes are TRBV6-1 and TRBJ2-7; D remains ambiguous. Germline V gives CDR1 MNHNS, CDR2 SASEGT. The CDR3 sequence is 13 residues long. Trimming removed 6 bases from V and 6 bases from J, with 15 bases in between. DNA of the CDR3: TGTGCCAGCAGCCAGAGCTCCCCGGGCGAGCAGTACTTC. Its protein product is CASSQSSPGEQYF.